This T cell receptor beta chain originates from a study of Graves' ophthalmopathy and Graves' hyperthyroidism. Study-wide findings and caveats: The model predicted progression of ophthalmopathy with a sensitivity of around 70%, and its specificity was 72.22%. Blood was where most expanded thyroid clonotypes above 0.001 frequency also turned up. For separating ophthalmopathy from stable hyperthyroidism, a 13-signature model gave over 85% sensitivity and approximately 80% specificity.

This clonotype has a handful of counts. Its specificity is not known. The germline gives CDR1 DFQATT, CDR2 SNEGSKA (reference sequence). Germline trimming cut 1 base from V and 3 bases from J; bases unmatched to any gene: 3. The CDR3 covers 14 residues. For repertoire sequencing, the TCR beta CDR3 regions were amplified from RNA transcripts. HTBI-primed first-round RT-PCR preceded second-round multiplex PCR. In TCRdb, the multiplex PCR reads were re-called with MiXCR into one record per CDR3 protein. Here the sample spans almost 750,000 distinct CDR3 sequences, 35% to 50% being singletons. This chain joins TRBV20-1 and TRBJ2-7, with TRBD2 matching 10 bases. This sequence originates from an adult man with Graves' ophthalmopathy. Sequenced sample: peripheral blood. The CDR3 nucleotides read TGCAGTGCTAGAGTTGCTAGCGGGGGCTACGAGCAGTACTTC. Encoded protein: CSARVASGGYEQYF.